A selection of T cell receptor beta chains follows, all from one sample in a study of T cells after posttransplantation cyclophosphamide. Sequencing was performed with immunoSEQ multiplex PCR; in TCRdb, only in-frame clones are kept and a portion is missing. The sample has 10,000 to 15,000 clones; approximately 80% are singletons. Sequences were obtained from memory CD4+ T cells sorted from PBMCs. The receptors come from a man aged 50-60 years in good health, CMV-negative, and a related stem cell transplant donor. CDR3s include the opening cysteine and the closing phenylalanine or tryptophan. Each record gives: J gene, V gene, D gene, clone size, CDR3 DNA, CDR3 protein. D genes are given only for firm matches. Size is stated for part of the rows, as once, few or many counts, or as a class when the clone is expanded.

J: TRBJ2-1; V: TRBV7-8; D: -; size: -; DNA: TGTGCCAGCAGCCCTAAGGCGGCAAATAACTACAATGAGCAGTTCTTC; CDR3: CASSPKAANNYNEQFF
J: TRBJ2-2; V: TRBV7-8; D: -; size: -; DNA: TGTGCCAGCAGCTTCCCGCGGGGGCGAGGCACCGGGGAGCTGTTTTTT; CDR3: CASSFPRGRGTGELFF
J: TRBJ2-5; V: TRBV7-6; D: -; size: -; DNA: TGTGCCAGCAGCTTCGGGGTCGGGGAGACCCAGTACTTC; CDR3: CASSFGVGETQYF
J: TRBJ2-7; V: TRBV15; D: TRBD1; size: -; DNA: TGTGCCACCAGCAGAGTGACAGGGGTCGAGCAGTACTTC; CDR3: CATSRVTGVEQYF
J: TRBJ1-5; V: TRBV6-4; D: TRBD1; size: -; DNA: TGTGCCAGCAGCCTACAGGGACAGAGAAATCAGCCCCAGCATTTT; CDR3: CASSLQGQRNQPQHF
J: TRBJ2-5; V: TRBV10-3; D: TRBD2; size: -; DNA: TGTGCCATCAGTGTCGGGGGGGCGGGTCAGGAGACCCAGTACTTC; CDR3: CAISVGGAGQETQYF
J: TRBJ2-2; V: TRBV2; D: -; size: -; DNA: TGTGCCAGCACCCAGGGGCTAGTGGGCGGGGAGCTGTTTTTT; CDR3: CASTQGLVGGELFF
J: TRBJ1-1; V: TRBV7-9; D: -; size: few; DNA: TGTGCCAGCAGCAGACATGATAACTTGAACACTGAAGCTTTCTTT; CDR3: CASSRHDNLNTEAFF
J: TRBJ2-3; V: TRBV9; D: TRBD1; size: -; DNA: TGTGCCAGCAGCCAGGGGGCAGATACGCAGTATTTT; CDR3: CASSQGADTQYF
J: TRBJ1-3; V: TRBV6-5; D: -; size: -; DNA: TGTGCCAGCAGTTACTCGTCGGTCTCTGGAAACACCATATATTTT; CDR3: CASSYSSVSGNTIYF
J: TRBJ2-1; V: TRBV10-1; D: TRBD1; size: -; DNA: TGCGCCAGCAGTGAAGGACAGGGGGGGACCAATGAGCAGTTCTTC; CDR3: CASSEGQGGTNEQFF
J: TRBJ2-3; V: TRBV4-3; D: -; size: once; DNA: TGCGCCAGCAGCCGAAGGACTAGCACAGATACGCAGTATTTT; CDR3: CASSRRTSTDTQYF
J: TRBJ2-7; V: TRBV18; D: TRBD1; size: -; DNA: TGTGCCAGCTCCAGGGGGCTCCTCTCCTACGAGCAGTACTTC; CDR3: CASSRGLLSYEQYF
J: TRBJ1-1; V: TRBV18; D: -; size: -; DNA: TGTGCCAGCTCACCGAGCGGGGCGTCCACTGAAGCTTTCTTT; CDR3: CASSPSGASTEAFF
J: TRBJ1-3; V: TRBV11-2; D: -; size: -; DNA: TGTGCCAGCAGCTCAACCCGGGATGGAAACACCATATATTTT; CDR3: CASSSTRDGNTIYF
J: TRBJ2-1; V: TRBV6-1; D: TRBD1; size: -; DNA: TGTGCCAGCAGTGAACTACAGGGGTACAATGAGCAGTTCTTC; CDR3: CASSELQGYNEQFF
J: TRBJ1-1; V: TRBV7-9; D: -; size: -; DNA: TGTGCCAGCAGCTTACCACTAGGACTCCGCGGACCTGAAGCTTTCTTT; CDR3: CASSLPLGLRGPEAFF
J: TRBJ1-5; V: TRBV19; D: TRBD1; size: -; DNA: TGTGCCAGTAGTGGACAGGGGGGGAATCAGCCCCAGCATTTT; CDR3: CASSGQGGNQPQHF
J: TRBJ1-6; V: TRBV7-8; D: -; size: -; DNA: TGTGCCAGCAGCTCGAGGCAGGGAAATAATTCCCCCCTCCACTTT; CDR3: CASSSRQGNNSPLHF
J: TRBJ2-7; V: TRBV14; D: TRBD2; size: -; DNA: TGTGCCAGCAGCCCCAGACTAGCCGGGGAGCAGTACTTC; CDR3: CASSPRLAGEQYF
J: TRBJ2-3; V: TRBV6-5; D: -; size: -; DNA: TGTGCCAGCTGTATGCGTGTGGCAGATACGCAGTATTTT; CDR3: CASCMRVADTQYF
J: TRBJ1-1; V: TRBV7-8; D: -; size: -; DNA: TGTGCCAGCAGCCTGGCCCGGGAGTACATGAACACTGAAGCTTTCTTT; CDR3: CASSLAREYMNTEAFF
J: TRBJ2-7; V: TRBV5-1; D: -; size: -; DNA: TGCGCCAGCAGCTTGGGTCAGGGAAGTTACGAGCAGTACTTC; CDR3: CASSLGQGSYEQYF
J: TRBJ1-2; V: TRBV11-3; D: TRBD1; size: -; DNA: TGTGCCAGCAGCGACAGGGGTGAGGGCTACACCTTC; CDR3: CASSDRGEGYTF
J: TRBJ1-2; V: TRBV27; D: TRBD1; size: -; DNA: TGTGCCAGCAGTTTCTTCCCCTCGGACAGGGCAAATGGCTACACCTTC; CDR3: CASSFFPSDRANGYTF
J: TRBJ2-5; V: TRBV7-2; D: TRBD2; size: -; DNA: TGTGCCAGCAGCTTAGTGGGCGGGGGAGAGACCCAGTACTTC; CDR3: CASSLVGGGETQYF